These 29 T cell receptor beta chains were sequenced from one sample in a study of OX40 agonist ivuxolimab in advanced cancers. Some clones are missing from TCRdb's copy, which holds only in-frame ones; the method was immunoSEQ multiplex PCR. In the table there are around 74,000 clones, about 80% of which are singletons. This specimen consisted of CD4+ or CD8+ T cells sorted from blood, obtained in a trial of the OX40 agonist ivuxolimab. These receptors all come from an adult with an advanced solid tumor such as melanoma, head and neck, liver or kidney cancer.

The rearrangement uses TRBV5-1 and TRBJ2-3; the D gene could be TRBD1 or TRBD2 (6 bases each). Trimming stripped 3 bases from V and 2 bases from J, with 16 bases between. Germline lookup yields CDR1 SGHRS and CDR2 YFSETQ. The CDR3 sequence is 16 residues long. CDR3 DNA: TGCGCCAGCAGCTCGGGGGACACGACTGACACAGATACGCAGTATTTT. Translating it yields CASSSGDTTDTDTQYF. The full variable domain, with the rest looked up from reference TRBV5-1 and TRBJ2-3, is KAGVTQTPRYLIKTRGQQVTLSCSPISGHRSVSWYQQTPGQGLQFLFEYFSETQRNKGNFPGRFSGRQFSNSRSEMNVSTLELGDSALYLCASSSGDTTDTDTQYFGPGTRLTVL.

The chain has TRBV7-9 and TRBJ1-4; D is undetermined. Between the trimmed V and J ends, which lost 5 bases and 17 bases, there was a span of 21 bases. The germline V gene has CDR1 SEHNR and CDR2 FQNEAQ (reference sequence). CDR3 length: 13 amino acids. The CDR3 spells CASSAHQELAIFF. CDR3 bases: TGTGCCAGCAGCGCCCATCAGGAGTTGGCTATATTTTTT.

There are a few counts of this clone. The V call is TRBV10-3, the J call TRBJ1-1; 7 nucleotides agree with TRBD1. CDR3 length: 14 residues. V lost 10 bases and J lost 4; bases outside the gene matches: 12. Germline V gene lookup returns CDR1 ENHRY and CDR2 SYGVKD. The CDR3 sequence: CATKGAGVGTEAFF. In DNA, the CDR3 is TGTGCCACTAAGGGGGCCGGGGTGGGCACTGAAGCTTTCTTT.

This clone came up a few times. V usage is TRBV30 and J usage is TRBJ1-6, with D maybe TRBD1 (5 bases). The CDR3 runs 14 residues. Germline CDR1 GTSNPN, CDR2 SVGIG (reference sequence). Trimming took 1 base from V and 13 from J, leaving 17 bases between them. DNA for the CDR3: TGTGCCTGGAGTGATGGTGCCAGTTCAGGGCCCCTCCACTTT. Protein product: CAWSDGASSGPLHF.

The chain links TRBV19 to TRBJ2-1; 12 bases fit TRBD2. The trim removed 5 bases at V and 0 bases at J, leaving 5 bases unmatched. Germline V gene data show CDR1 as LNHDA and CDR2 as SQIVND (reference sequence). CDR3 length: 17 amino acids. This CDR3 is CASSVTSGRNSYNEQFF. The CDR3 nucleotides are TGTGCCAGTAGTGTGACTAGCGGGAGAAACTCCTACAATGAGCAGTTCTTC.

Notes on this clone: The sample contains more than one DNA sequence encoding this CDR3. J is TRBJ2-1 and V is TRBV7-2; D is perhaps TRBD1 (6 bases). The V end was cut by 5 bases, the J end by 6 bases, with 8 bases between. This CDR3 has 12 residues. Germline lookup yields CDR1 SGHTA and CDR2 FQGNSA. This CDR3 reads CASSPQGNEQFF. In DNA, the CDR3 is TGTGCCAGCAGCCCACAGGGCAATGAGCAGTTCTTC.

This clone showed up just once. This chain joins TRBV7-8 and TRBJ2-3; D unresolved. CDR1 SGHVS and CDR2 FQNEAQ come from the germline V gene. The CDR3 has 13 amino acids. The V end lost 6 bases, the J end lost 1 base, and 8 bases lay between the germline ends. CDR3 region: CASRVGRTDTQYF. The DNA for the CDR3 is TGTGCCAGCAGGGTAGGTCGCACAGATACGCAGTATTTT.

The rearrangement links TRBV6-5 to TRBJ2-5; 11 bases line up with TRBD2. The CDR3 has 14 residues. J gave up 7 bases and V 5 bases, and 6 bases lay outside the gene matches. The germline V gene has CDR1 MNHEY and CDR2 SVGAGI. The CDR3 DNA sequence: TGTGCCAGCAGTGAAGGCGGGACTAGCGGGACCCAGTACTTC. It encodes CASSEGGTSGTQYF.

The V call is TRBV6-5, the J call TRBJ2-5; D might be TRBD2 (5 bases). Between the trimmed V and J ends, which lost 6 bases and 2 bases, there was a span of 16 bases. CDR3 size: 15 residues. Germline CDR1 reads MNHEY; CDR2 reads SVGAGI. DNA of the CDR3: TGTGCCAGCAGGACACGGAGCGGCAATCAAGAGACCCAGTACTTC. This translates into CASRTRSGNQETQYF.

V is TRBV5-1 and J is TRBJ2-2, with TRBD1 matching over 7 bases. This CDR3 contains 16 residues. V shed 3 bases and J 4 bases; nucleotides not matched to a gene: 9. The germline CDR1 and CDR2 sequences are SGHRS and YFSETQ. The CDR3 protein is CASSSLSTGSTGELFF. CDR3 in DNA: TGCGCCAGCAGCTCTCTCTCGACAGGGAGCACCGGGGAGCTGTTTTTT. The whole variable domain, filled in from reference TRBV5-1 and TRBJ2-2, reads KAGVTQTPRYLIKTRGQQVTLSCSPISGHRSVSWYQQTPGQGLQFLFEYFSETQRNKGNFPGRFSGRQFSNSRSEMNVSTLELGDSALYLCASSSLSTGSTGELFFGEGSRLTVL.

The CDR3 region has the DNA TGTGCCAGCAGCGTGACAAAGGGGCACACAGATACGCAGTATTTT. Its protein product is CASSVTKGHTDTQYF. This chain connects TRBV11-2 to TRBJ2-3; D perhaps matches TRBD1 (5 bases). Germline V gives CDR1 SGHAT, CDR2 FQNNGV. The length of the CDR3 is 15 residues. V lost 5 bases and J lost 2, with 14 bases in between.

This chain links TRBV5-1 with TRBJ2-7; D not resolved. The V end was cut by 2 bases, the J end by 1 base, with 7 bases between. The CDR3 contains 13 residues. Germline CDR1 and CDR2: SGHRS and YFSETQ. Written as DNA, the CDR3 is TGCGCCAGCAGCTTCGGGCAGTCCTACGAGCAGTACTTC. Residues: CASSFGQSYEQYF.

J is TRBJ1-3 and V is TRBV5-1; D is undetermined. The CDR3 sequence is 16 residues long. Germline assignment: CDR1 SGHRS and CDR2 YFSETQ. V was shortened by 0 bases and J by 0 bases, with 10 bases between the two germline ends. In DNA form, the CDR3 reads TGCGCCAGCAGCTTGGACGGCGCGGGCTCTGGAAACACCATATATTTT. This codes for CASSLDGAGSGNTIYF.

This chain connects TRBV5-1 to TRBJ1-2; TRBD1 matches 8 bases. Germline assignment: CDR1 SGHRS and CDR2 YFSETQ. J lost 6 bases, V lost 3 bases, and 7 bases had no gene match. The CDR3 covers 14 residues. CDR3 residues: CASSSLTGANGYTF. Here the CDR3 DNA reads TGCGCCAGCAGCTCTTTGACAGGGGCGAATGGCTACACCTTC.

The CDR3 DNA follows: TGTGCCAGCAGTTACCACAGCGACTTGGCGAAGCAGTTCTTC. Its translation: CASSYHSDLAKQFF. The chain couples TRBV6-5 to TRBJ2-1, with D uncertain. CDR1 and CDR2 (germline): MNHEY, SVGAGI. Trimming removed 2 bases from V and 11 bases from J, with 16 bases in between. The CDR3 has 14 residues.

This sequence joins TRBV19 and TRBJ1-1, with D perhaps TRBD1 (6 bases). Per germline, CDR1 LNHDA and CDR2 SQIVND (reference sequence). The V end lost 3 bases, the J end lost 4 bases, and 15 bases lay between the germline ends. The CDR3 has 15 residues. CDR3 in DNA: TGTGCCAGTAGTATTCGAGGGGGAGTCGGCACTGAAGCTTTCTTT. Its protein product is CASSIRGGVGTEAFF.

The CDR3 reads CASSEGQTYNQPQHF. CDR3 sequence (DNA): TGCGCCAGCAGCGAGGGACAGACTTACAATCAGCCCCAGCATTTT. V gene TRBV5-1 combines with J gene TRBJ1-5; 7 positions agree with TRBD1. The germline CDR1 and CDR2 sequences are SGHRS and YFSETQ. J gave up 3 bases and V 4 bases, and 7 bases lay outside the gene matches. CDR3 length equals 15 residues.

The rearrangement joins TRBV15 to TRBJ2-3, with unresolved D. This CDR3 is 12 amino acids long. The V end was cut by 2 bases, the J end by 8 bases, with 8 bases between. The germline V gene has CDR1 LNHNV and CDR2 YYDKDF (reference sequence). The CDR3 coding sequence is TGTGCCACCAGCAGACAAGAGGCTACGCAGTATTTT. Amino acids: CATSRQEATQYF.

V and J are TRBV29-1 and TRBJ2-1; perhaps TRBD1 as D (6 bases). The V gene lost 3 bases and the J gene lost 7 bases, with 16 bases spanning the gap. The length of the CDR3 is 14 residues. In germline, CDR1 is SQVTM, CDR2 ANQGSEA. The CDR3 reads CSVDKSGQGNEQFF. The CDR3, as DNA: TGCAGCGTTGATAAATCGGGACAAGGAAATGAGCAGTTCTTC.

The count of this clone is one. V is TRBV7-2 and J is TRBJ1-5; D remains unclear. Germline CDR1 reads SGHTA; CDR2 reads FQGNSA. The CDR3 is made up of 15 amino acids. Trimming left V 1 base short and J 5 bases short, with 12 bases between. The DNA for the CDR3 is TGTGCCAGCAGCTTAGGCAGGAATACATATCAGCCCCAGCATTTT. Amino acids: CASSLGRNTYQPQHF.

This rearrangement joins TRBV7-3 to TRBJ2-2; 11 nucleotides match TRBD2. The germline V gene encodes CDR1 SGHTA and CDR2 FQGTGA. The CDR3 extends over 15 amino acids. J gave up 5 bases and V 7 bases, and 6 bases lay outside the gene matches. CDR3 DNA: TGTGCCAGCAATCTAGCGGGGGGAGAGACCGGGGAGCTGTTTTTT. Protein sequence: CASNLAGGETGELFF.

This clone was seen just once. The J gene is TRBJ2-3, the V gene TRBV18; D might be TRBD2 (7 bases). Germline CDR1 reads KGHSH; CDR2 reads LQKENI. This CDR3 is 16 amino acids long. V was shortened by 1 base and J by 1 base, with 12 bases between the two germline ends. The CDR3 reads CASSPRGRERTDTQYF. The CDR3, as DNA: TGTGCCAGCTCACCACGGGGGCGGGAGCGCACAGATACGCAGTATTTT.

The chain uses TRBV6-1 and TRBJ1-1; D gene unclear. V dropped 2 bases and J dropped 1 base, with 5 bases sitting between them. The CDR3 runs 13 residues. CDR1 is MNHNS, CDR2 SASEGT, per germline. In nucleotides, the CDR3 is TGTGCCAGCAGTGAATGGGAGAACACTGAAGCTTTCTTT. Translation gives CASSEWENTEAFF.

Comments on this clone: This same CDR3 is encoded by further DNA sequences in the sample. The chain joins TRBV7-2 to TRBJ2-3; D unresolved. Deletions cut 2 bases from V and 6 bases from J, with 12 bases between. Looked up from germline, CDR1 is SGHTA and CDR2 is FQGNSA. The CDR3 extends over 14 amino acids. The CDR3 DNA follows: TGTGCCAGCAGCTTAATAGGCAGCCGTGATACGCAGTATTTT. This gives the protein CASSLIGSRDTQYF.

The chain recombines TRBV5-1 with TRBJ2-6, with 8 bases lining up with TRBD2. The CDR3 is 19 amino acids. The germline gives CDR1 SGHRS, CDR2 YFSETQ. The V gene end was trimmed by 0 bases and the J gene end by 0 bases; junction bases not matched to a gene: 8. The CDR3 nucleotides are TGCGCCAGCAGCTTGGCGGGAGGGGCGCAGGGCTCTGGGGCCAACGTCCTGACTTTC. It encodes CASSLAGGAQGSGANVLTF.

The chain links TRBV7-2 to TRBJ1-5, with D uncertain. Germline loops: CDR1 SGHTA, CDR2 FQGNSA. The CDR3 is made up of 14 amino acids. Deletions cut 5 bases from V and 1 base from J, with 9 bases between. CDR3: CASSKRGSNQPQHF. The CDR3 nucleotides read TGTGCCAGCAGCAAGAGAGGGAGCAATCAGCCCCAGCATTTT.

The chain combines TRBV23-1 with TRBJ2-3, with 9 bases aligning to TRBD1. TRBV23-1 is identified as an open reading frame with a role that is uncertain. This CDR3 comprises 15 residues. V shed 3 bases, J shed 2 bases, and the junction held 3 bases outside the gene matches. CDR3 bases: TGCGCCAGCAGTCAGAACAGGGGGCTCACAGATACGCAGTATTTT. Protein sequence: CASSQNRGLTDTQYF.

The CDR3 DNA follows: TGTGCCAGCAGTCGCAGCGCAGGGTCGGAGACCCAGTACTTC. Translated, it gives CASSRSAGSETQYF. The chain couples TRBV2 to TRBJ2-5; D is perhaps TRBD1 (5 bases). The CDR3 sequence is 14 residues long. Germline V gene data show CDR1 as SNHLY and CDR2 as FYNNEI. Trimming removed 5 bases from V and 5 bases from J, with 15 bases in between.

The chain couples TRBV30 to TRBJ1-6; 11 nucleotides align to TRBD1. The ends lost 4 bases at V and 17 bases at J; junction bases unmatched: 10. There are 13 residues in the CDR3. Germline V gene sequence: CDR1 GTSNPN, CDR2 SVGIG (reference sequence). The CDR3 sequence: CAWTGDRGSMVHF. The CDR3, as DNA: TGTGCCTGGACGGGGGACAGGGGGAGCATGGTCCACTTT.